The 15 T cell receptor beta chains below come from one sample, sequenced in a study of blood T cells in healthy people across ages. Combining a sample-barcoded 5' primer with a J-beta primer mix, a second PCR ran for about 7 to 11 cycles. TCRdb itself ran the 5' RACE reads through MiXCR, one entry per CDR3 protein. The sample holds 590,000 or so distinct CDR3 sequences, approximately 30% seen once. The material sequenced was blood. The receptors here all came from a woman aged 80 or over in good health.

The chain carries TRBV11-2 and TRBJ2-3; the match to TRBD2 covers 7 bases. The V gene's germline CDR1 is SGHAT and CDR2 FQNNGV. V lost 4 bases and J lost 2; bases outside the gene matches: 9. The CDR3 sequence is 16 residues long. Here the CDR3 DNA reads TGTGCCAGCAGCTCACCAGGGACTACCCCCACAGATACGCAGTATTTT. Residues: CASSSPGTTPTDTQYF.

The chain couples TRBV6-1 to TRBJ1-6; D not resolved. The V end was cut by 3 bases, the J end by 10 bases, with 16 bases between. Germline values: CDR1 MNHNS, CDR2 SASEGT. This CDR3 has 15 residues. The CDR3 region has the DNA TGTGCCAGCAGTGAGGTCGGCTACCAACTCTCACCCCTCCACTTT. It encodes CASSEVGYQLSPLHF.

In this sample, this clonotype turned up many times. The chain has TRBV27 and TRBJ2-1; 11 nucleotides agree with TRBD1. This CDR3 is 15 amino acids long. V was pared by 5 bases and J by 4 bases, with 4 bases of the junction left unmatched. CDR1 is MNHEY and CDR2 is SMNVEV in the germline V gene (reference sequence). CDR3 in amino acids: CASSRGDRGYNEQFF. The CDR3 DNA reads TGTGCCAGCAGTCGAGGGGACAGGGGGTACAATGAGCAGTTCTTC.

This clonotype was picked up many times. This rearrangement joins TRBV6-1 to TRBJ2-7, with 7 bases aligning to TRBD1. Germline V gene sequence: CDR1 MNHNS, CDR2 SASEGT. The J segment lost 3 bases and the V segment lost 7 bases, leaving 15 bases of the junction unmatched. There are 16 residues in the CDR3. CDR3 DNA: TGTGCCAGCATCAGAGCCCCTTGGGACAGTAACTACGAGCAGTACTTC. Protein product: CASIRAPWDSNYEQYF.

This clonotype was observed many times. The rearrangement links TRBV5-1 to TRBJ2-1, with D possibly called TRBD1 or TRBD2 (5 bases each). This CDR3 is 15 amino acids long. The germline gives CDR1 SGHRS, CDR2 YFSETQ. V lost 1 base, J lost 3 bases, and 11 bases lay in between. CDR3 amino acids: CASSLSWDLYNEQFF. The CDR3 bases are TGCGCCAGCAGCTTGTCGTGGGACCTCTACAATGAGCAGTTCTTC. Full variable domain (remainder filled in from reference TRBV5-1 and TRBJ2-1): KAGVTQTPRYLIKTRGQQVTLSCSPISGHRSVSWYQQTPGQGLQFLFEYFSETQRNKGNFPGRFSGRQFSNSRSEMNVSTLELGDSALYLCASSLSWDLYNEQFFGPGTRLTVL.

This clonotype came up many times. V usage is TRBV5-1 and J usage is TRBJ1-2, with D tentatively TRBD1 (6 bases). Deletions cut 0 bases from V and 4 bases from J, with 13 bases between. Germline loops: CDR1 SGHRS, CDR2 YFSETQ. The CDR3 runs 15 residues. As DNA, the CDR3 is TGCGCCAGCAGCTTGGTTCCCGGACAGTCCTATGGCTACACCTTC. Its translation is CASSLVPGQSYGYTF.

This clonotype was seen only a few times. This chain joins TRBV5-1 and TRBJ2-5; 16 bases agree with TRBD2. CDR1 and CDR2 from the germline V gene are SGHRS and YFSETQ. With V trimmed by 3 bases and J by 11 bases, 13 bases remained unmatched. The CDR3 consists of 17 residues. CDR3 region: CASSWGLAGGPLNEQYF. The CDR3 DNA sequence: TGCGCCAGCAGCTGGGGACTAGCGGGGGGGCCTCTTAATGAGCAGTACTTC.

The chain has TRBV28 and TRBJ1-2; D remains unclear. CDR1 and CDR2 (germline): MDHEN, SYDVKM. The CDR3 is 17 residues long. V was pared by 3 bases and J by 4 bases, with 21 bases between. Here the CDR3 reads CASSFPNPGVRGYGYTF. DNA of the CDR3: TGTGCCAGCAGTTTTCCTAACCCGGGAGTCAGAGGCTATGGCTACACCTTC.

This clonotype was counted a few times. A much more abundant neighbour one base away suggests this may be a read error. V gene TRBV7-3 combines with J gene TRBJ1-2; TRBD1 matches 7 bases. This CDR3 contains 13 residues. The junction had 13 bases not matched to a gene; V was cut back by 5 bases and J by 13 bases. Germline CDR1 reads SGHTA; CDR2 reads FQGTGA. The CDR3 DNA follows: TGTGCCAGCAGCCCGCGACAGGGCCTGAGCTGCACCTTC. Translation gives CASSPRQGLSCTF.

Notes on this clonotype: A much larger clone sits a single nucleotide away, making a read error possible. The chain uses TRBV20-1 and TRBJ2-7; no firm D call. The CDR3 spans 12 residues. CDR1 is DFQATT, CDR2 SNEGSKA, per germline (reference sequence). In DNA, the CDR3 is TGCAGGGCTAGAGTTACGGCCGACGGGCAGTACTTC. Protein: CRARVTADGQYF.

This chain links TRBV6-6 with TRBJ1-2, with 11 bases that match TRBD1. The CDR3 consists of 14 residues. Germline assignment: CDR1 MNHNY and CDR2 SVGAGI (reference sequence). V dropped 10 bases and J dropped 6; count of bases not matched to a gene: 10. The CDR3 DNA follows: TGTGCCACCCTTCACGGGACAGGGGGGAATGGCTACACCTTC. Amino acids: CATLHGTGGNGYTF.

This clonotype showed up many times. V and J are TRBV14 and TRBJ1-2, with 7 bases that match TRBD1. The CDR3 is 15 amino acids. Germline loops: CDR1 SGHDN, CDR2 FVKESK. J gave up 5 bases and V 1 base, and 7 bases lay outside the gene matches. In DNA form, the CDR3 reads TGTGCCAGCAGCCAAGGATTCGGGACAGCGTATGGCTACACCTTC. It yields the protein CASSQGFGTAYGYTF.

V and J are TRBV20-1 and TRBJ1-4; 8 positions agree with TRBD1. With 6 bases clipped from V and 1 base from J, the junction kept 10 bases outside the gene matches. The CDR3 runs to 16 residues. Germline CDR1 is DFQATT and CDR2 is SNEGSKA (reference sequence). The CDR3 protein is CSAFRTGTITNEKLFF. The CDR3 bases are TGCAGTGCCTTTCGGACAGGGACGATAACTAATGAAAAACTGTTTTTT.

Note on this clonotype: A much larger clone differs by one base, so this may be a read error. The V and J genes are TRBV29-1 and TRBJ2-1; the match to TRBD2 covers 8 bases. Near its end, the DNA agrees better with TRBJ2-7, so the J call may be wrong. The germline gives CDR1 SQVTM, CDR2 ANQGSEA. The CDR3 consists of 17 residues. The CDR3 protein is CSVEDLGSGTSYNEQYF. The CDR3 DNA is TGCAGCGTTGAAGATCTGGGTAGCGGGACCTCCTACAATGAGCAGTACTTC.

This chain connects TRBV2 to TRBJ1-4, with D unresolved. V lost 6 bases and J lost 3, with 14 bases in between. The CDR3 runs 15 residues. Germline CDR1 and CDR2: SNHLY and FYNNEI. CDR3 sequence (DNA): TGTGCCAGCAGGGGCAGAGTAACGGCTAATGAAAAACTGTTTTTT. This translates into CASRGRVTANEKLFF.